What follows are 10 T cell receptor beta chains derived from one specimen sequenced in a study of CD8+CD57+ T cells in acquired aplastic anemia. CDR3 and TCR beta VDJ profiling relied on genomic DNA as the template. In TCRdb, the reads were re-called with MiXCR into one record per CDR3 protein. The sample records over 150,000 distinct CDR3 sequences, over 55% being singletons. In patients chosen for sequencing, flow cytometry had shown CD8+CD57+ cell expansion. Sequenced sample: sorted CD4+, CD8+, or CD8+CD57+ T cells (not recorded which) from PBMCs. The receptors originated from a human donor with aplastic anemia.

V and J are TRBV7-9 and TRBJ2-7; the match to TRBD1 covers 8 bases. This CDR3 contains 18 residues. CDR1 is SEHNR and CDR2 is FQNEAQ in the germline V gene (reference sequence). V was clipped by 1 base and J by 7 bases; unmatched bases: 18. This CDR3 reads CASSLVATVGRGLQEQYF. CDR3 in DNA: TGTGCCAGCAGCTTAGTCGCGACGGTGGGCAGGGGGCTGCAGGAGCAGTACTTC.

The chain recombines TRBV24-1 with TRBJ2-5; 10 bases are shared with TRBD1. The junction had 6 bases not matched to a gene; V was cut back by 4 bases and J by 8 bases. CDR1 is KGHDR and CDR2 is SFDVKD in the germline V gene. The CDR3 is 14 residues long. CDR3 DNA sequence: TGTGCCACCAGTGAGGGCGGGACAGGGGATACCCAGTACTTC. Its translation: CATSEGGTGDTQYF.

This clonotype was detected ten times or more. This CDR3 is CASSLATGTYNSPLHF. The CDR3 DNA sequence: TGTGCCAGCAGCTTGGCCACCGGGACGTATAATTCACCCCTCCACTTT. The rearrangement joins TRBV5-6 to TRBJ1-6; TRBD1 might be the D (5 bases). Germline V CDR1 and CDR2: SGHDT, YYEEEE. This CDR3 comprises 16 residues. Trimming left V 0 bases short and J 4 bases short, with 11 bases between.

The rearrangement links TRBV5-4 to TRBJ2-2; no reliable D call. This CDR3 is built from 13 residues. V lost 7 bases to trimming and J lost 2 bases, with 9 bases between them. CDR1 SGHNT and CDR2 YYREEE come from the germline V gene (reference sequence). The CDR3 DNA is TGTGCCAGCGGCGCTCCTAACACCGGGGAGCTGTTTTTT. Residues: CASGAPNTGELFF.

The V call is TRBV19, the J call TRBJ2-6; possibly TRBD2 for D (5 bases). V lost 4 bases and J 0 bases, leaving 19 bases between the germline ends. CDR1 is LNHDA and CDR2 is SQIVND in the germline V gene (reference sequence). This CDR3 spans 19 amino acids. The CDR3: CASSKVPSGSGSGANVLTF. CDR3 bases: TGTGCCAGTAGTAAAGTACCCTCGGGGTCCGGCTCTGGGGCCAACGTCCTGACTTTC.

CDR3 sequence reads: CASSPDTWEQFF. As DNA, the CDR3 is TGTGCCAGCAGCCCTGACACCTGGGAGCAGTTCTTC. The rearrangement uses TRBV6-5 and TRBJ2-1; D unresolved. Germline CDR1 MNHEY, CDR2 SVGAGI. The CDR3 runs to 12 residues. V dropped 6 bases and J dropped 10 bases, with 13 bases sitting between them.

The rearrangement joins TRBV2 to TRBJ1-2; maybe TRBD1 (5 bases). The V gene's germline CDR1 is SNHLY and CDR2 FYNNEI. V lost 4 bases to trimming and J lost 7 bases, with 13 bases between them. There are 13 residues in the CDR3. The CDR3 sequence: CASSAGPGFGYTF. Here the CDR3 DNA reads TGTGCCAGCAGTGCAGGCCCAGGGTTTGGCTACACCTTC.

The rearrangement joins TRBV20-1 to TRBJ2-5; 7 nucleotides line up with TRBD1. The CDR3 has 14 residues. With V trimmed by 6 bases and J by 3 bases, 10 bases remained unmatched. Germline-derived CDR1 and CDR2 are DFQATT and SNEGSKA (reference sequence). The CDR3 loop is CSARGQSWKETQYF. The CDR3 region has the DNA TGCAGTGCCAGGGGACAGTCATGGAAAGAGACCCAGTACTTC.

The J gene is TRBJ1-1, the V gene TRBV7-2; 7 bases are shared with TRBD1. Germline CDR1 and CDR2: SGHTA and FQGNSA. CDR3 length: 13 residues. Trimming cost V 4 bases and J 5 bases; bases outside gene matches: 4. CDR3 bases: TGTGCCAGCAGCTCTACAGGGGTGACTGAAGCTTTCTTT. As protein: CASSSTGVTEAFF. The entire variable domain, with the rest obtained from reference TRBV7-2 and TRBJ1-1, is as follows: GAGVSQSPSNKVTEKGKDVELRCDPISGHTALYWYRQSLGQGLEFLIYFQGNSAPDKSGLPSDRFSAERTGGSVSTLTIQRTQQEDSAVYLCASSSTGVTEAFFGQGTRLTVV.

The rearrangement joins TRBV24-1 to TRBJ2-2, with unresolved D. The CDR3 contains 12 residues. The V end lost 7 bases, the J end lost 5 bases, and 7 bases lay between the germline ends. Germline V gives CDR1 KGHDR, CDR2 SFDVKD. The CDR3 DNA sequence: TGTGCCACCAGCGCCGGGACCGGGGAGCTGTTTTTT. Its translation: CATSAGTGELFF.